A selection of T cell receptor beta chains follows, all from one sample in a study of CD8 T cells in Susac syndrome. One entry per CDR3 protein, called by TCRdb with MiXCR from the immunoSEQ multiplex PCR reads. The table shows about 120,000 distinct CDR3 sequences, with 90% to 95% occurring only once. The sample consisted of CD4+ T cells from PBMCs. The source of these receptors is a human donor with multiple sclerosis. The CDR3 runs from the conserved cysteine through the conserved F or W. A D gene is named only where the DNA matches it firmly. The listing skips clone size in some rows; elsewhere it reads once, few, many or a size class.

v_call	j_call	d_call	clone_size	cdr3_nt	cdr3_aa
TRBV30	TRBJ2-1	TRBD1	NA	TGTGCCAGGGGACAGTACAATGAGCAGTTCTTC	CARGQYNEQFF
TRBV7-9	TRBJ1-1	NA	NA	TGTGCCAGCAGCGTGGGGTTAATGAACACTGAAGCTTTCTTT	CASSVGLMNTEAFF
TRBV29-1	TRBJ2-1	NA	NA	TGCAGCGCCGCCTGGTTGGACTACAATGAGCAGTTCTTC	CSAAWLDYNEQFF
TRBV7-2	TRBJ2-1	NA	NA	TGTGCCAGCAGCTTAGCTGTGGGGGGGCTTAACAATGAGCAGTTCTTC	CASSLAVGGLNNEQFF
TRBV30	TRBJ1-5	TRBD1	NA	TGTGCCTGGAGTTCCGGGACAGAATTTTATAGCAATCAGCCCCAGCATTTT	CAWSSGTEFYSNQPQHF
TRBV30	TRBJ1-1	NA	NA	TGTGCCTGGAGTTTTACTGTAAGTAGCACTGAAGCTTTCTTT	CAWSFTVSSTEAFF
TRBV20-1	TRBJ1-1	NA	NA	TGCAGTGCTAGGACCCGGGCCTCCCAAGCTTTCTTT	CSARTRASQAFF
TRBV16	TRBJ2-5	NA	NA	TGTGCCAGCAGCCAAGGAGGGGCAGAGACCCAGTACTTC	CASSQGGAETQYF
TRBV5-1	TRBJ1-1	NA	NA	TGCGCCAGCAGCCCGTCTGTGATCGCTGAAGCTTTCTTT	CASSPSVIAEAFF
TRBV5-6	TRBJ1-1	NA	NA	TGTGCCAGCAGTTTGGGGGCGCAGATGTACACTGAAGCTTTCTTT	CASSLGAQMYTEAFF
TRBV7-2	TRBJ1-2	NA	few	TGTGCCAGCAGTCCCGGACAGTCATATGGCTACACCTTC	CASSPGQSYGYTF
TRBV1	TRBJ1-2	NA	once	TGCACCAGTCCGGGACAGGGCCGTCTAAGGTATGGCTACACCTTC	CTSPGQGRLRYGYTF
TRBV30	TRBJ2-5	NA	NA	TGTGCCTGGAGTGTCAGCTCGGGAGAAGAGACCCAGTACTTC	CAWSVSSGEETQYF
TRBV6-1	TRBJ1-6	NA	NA	TGTGCCAGCAGCTCAAGGGGAGGGACGAATTCACCCCTCCACTTT	CASSSRGGTNSPLHF
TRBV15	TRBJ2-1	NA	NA	TGTGCCACCAGCAGAGACAGGGGGAGGAATGAGCAGTTCTTC	CATSRDRGRNEQFF
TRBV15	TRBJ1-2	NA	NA	TGTGCCACCAGCATGGAGGGGCTGGTAGGCTACACCTTC	CATSMEGLVGYTF
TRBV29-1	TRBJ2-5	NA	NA	TGCAGCGTTGAGGGGAAAGAGACCCAGTACTTC	CSVEGKETQYF
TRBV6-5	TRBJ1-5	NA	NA	TGTGCCAGCGGAGCGGGCACCTCCGATCAGCCCCAGCATTTT	CASGAGTSDQPQHF
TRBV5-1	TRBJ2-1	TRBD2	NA	TGCGCCAGCAGCTTGGTTTTGACAACCGGGGGGAATGAGCAGTTCTTC	CASSLVLTTGGNEQFF
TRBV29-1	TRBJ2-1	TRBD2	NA	TGCAGCGTTGAAGAAGGTAGCGGGGGGGCCAGGTACAATGAGCAGTTCTTC	CSVEEGSGGARYNEQFF
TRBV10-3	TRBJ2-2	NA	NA	TGTGCCATCAGTGAGAAGGGGGGTAACACCGGGGAGCTGTTTTTT	CAISEKGGNTGELFF
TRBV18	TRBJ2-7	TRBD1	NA	TGTGCCAGCTCACCACTGACAGGGGGCGGGAACGAGCAGTACTTC	CASSPLTGGGNEQYF
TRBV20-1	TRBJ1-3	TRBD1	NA	TGCAGTGCTAGAGAGAGGGGACAGTCCGCTGGAAACACCATATATTTT	CSARERGQSAGNTIYF
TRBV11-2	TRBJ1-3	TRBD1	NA	TGTGCCAGCAGCTCTCGGGACAGGGCAGCGGGAAACACCATATATTTT	CASSSRDRAAGNTIYF
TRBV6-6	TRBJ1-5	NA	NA	TGTGCCAGCAGTTACTCGCGGGGACAGCCCCAGCATTTT	CASSYSRGQPQHF
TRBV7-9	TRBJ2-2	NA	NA	TGTGCCAGCAGCTTAAATGGGGAGCTGTTTTTT	CASSLNGELFF
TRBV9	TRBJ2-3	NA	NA	TGTGCCAGCAGCGTATGGGGGACTCCTAGCACAGATACGCAGTATTTT	CASSVWGTPSTDTQYF
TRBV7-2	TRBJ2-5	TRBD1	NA	TGTGCCAGCAGCCCCGGACAGGGAAGCGAGACCCAGTACTTC	CASSPGQGSETQYF
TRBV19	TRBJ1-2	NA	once	TGTGCCAGTAGTATTGCGGGGATCGGCACCTTC	CASSIAGIGTF
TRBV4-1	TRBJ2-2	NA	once	TGCGCCAGCAGCCAGGCAGACAGGGAGGCCGGGGAGCTGTTTTTT	CASSQADREAGELFF
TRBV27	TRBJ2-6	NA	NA	TGTGCCAGCAGTTTCTTGGCAGGGGTCAACGTCCTGACTTTC	CASSFLAGVNVLTF
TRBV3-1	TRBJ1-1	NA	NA	TGTGCCAGCAGCCCCTCCGGGACTGAAGCTTTCTTT	CASSPSGTEAFF
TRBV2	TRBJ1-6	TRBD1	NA	TGTGCCAGCAGCAACAGGGGCGGCAATTCACCCCTCCACTTT	CASSNRGGNSPLHF
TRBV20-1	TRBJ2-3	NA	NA	TGCAGTGCTAGAATACCCCCTCCGGGGGTGGGTACAGATACGCAGTATTTT	CSARIPPPGVGTDTQYF
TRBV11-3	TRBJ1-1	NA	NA	TGTGCCTCCACGGAGTGGGGCACTGAAGCTTTCTTT	CASTEWGTEAFF
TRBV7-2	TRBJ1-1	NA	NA	TGTGCCAGCAGTTACGACAGAGACTATGAAGCTTTCTTT	CASSYDRDYEAFF
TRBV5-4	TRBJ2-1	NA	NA	TGTGCCAGCAGCTTTGACAGGAACAATGAGCAGTTCTTC	CASSFDRNNEQFF
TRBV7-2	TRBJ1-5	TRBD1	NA	TGTGCCAGCAGCACAGGACAGGGGGCATACCAGCCCCAGCATTTT	CASSTGQGAYQPQHF
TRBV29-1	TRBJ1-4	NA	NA	TGCAGCGTTGAAATCATCAGGGGAGGAGGAGAAAAACTGTTTTTT	CSVEIIRGGGEKLFF
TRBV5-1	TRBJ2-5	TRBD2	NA	TGCGCCAGCCTGGAGGCTAGCGGGGTTTCGGAGACCCAGTACTTC	CASLEASGVSETQYF
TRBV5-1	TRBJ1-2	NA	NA	TGCGCCAGCAGCTCGGCAGGTGTCGTGGACTATGGCTACACCTTC	CASSSAGVVDYGYTF
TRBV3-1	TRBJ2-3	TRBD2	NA	TGTGCCAGCAGCTATAGCGGGGCAAGAGATACGCAGTATTTT	CASSYSGARDTQYF
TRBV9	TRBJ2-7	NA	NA	TGTGCCAGCAGCGTAGCTGTGGGGAGCTCCTACGAGCAGTACTTC	CASSVAVGSSYEQYF
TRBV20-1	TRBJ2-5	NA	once	TGCAGTGCTAGAGTTTTGGGCGGGGAGACCCAGTACTTC	CSARVLGGETQYF
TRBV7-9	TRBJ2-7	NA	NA	TGTGCCAGCAGCTTAGCCGTACACCACTACGAGCAGTACTTC	CASSLAVHHYEQYF
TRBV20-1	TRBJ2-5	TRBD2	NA	TGCAGTGCTGAGCGGGGCTCGGAGACCCAGTACTTC	CSAERGSETQYF
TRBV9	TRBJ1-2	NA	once	TGTGCCAGCAGCGTGTCCGGCCGAACTAACTATGGCTACACCTTC	CASSVSGRTNYGYTF
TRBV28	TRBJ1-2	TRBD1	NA	TGTGCCAGCGGGGACAGGGGGGGATTTGGCTATGGCTACACCTTC	CASGDRGGFGYGYTF
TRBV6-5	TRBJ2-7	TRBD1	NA	TGTGCCAGCAGTTTGCGGACAGGTTCCTACGAGCAGTACTTC	CASSLRTGSYEQYF
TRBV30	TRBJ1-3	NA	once	TGTGCCTGGAATGCACGTCGGTCCTTCTCTGGAAACACCATATATTTT	CAWNARRSFSGNTIYF
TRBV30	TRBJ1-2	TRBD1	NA	TGTGCCCTCGACAGGGAAGGGGTCGGTCGAGGCTACACCTTC	CALDREGVGRGYTF